This T cell receptor beta chain was sequenced during a study of blood T cell repertoires in COVID-19. Study context: In each case, the material was cDNA or gDNA derived from T cells, B-cell-depleted T cells, or PBMCs.

Trimming shortened V by 3 bases and J by 4 bases, and 4 bases separated the two germline ends. This CDR3 spans 12 amino acids. Germline CDR1 SGDLS, CDR2 YYNGEE. Per the authors' pipeline: The authors estimated nucleated cell counts from reference gene primer amplification. Profiled with immunoSEQ multiplex PCR; TCRdb holds only in-frame clones, not every one. The DNA gave D and trimming, while V, J and clone size come from that table. Counted here are more than 70,000 clones, about four fifths occurring once; the ten biggest clones make up 35% to 40%. The gene calls are TRBV9 and TRBJ2-2, with D unresolved. Sequencing was carried out using peripheral blood. The TCR originated in a woman between 65 and 79 years old with acute or convalescent COVID-19. CDR3 coding DNA: TGTGCCAGCAGCGACACCACCGGGGAGCTGTTTTTT. This gives the protein CASSDTTGELFF.